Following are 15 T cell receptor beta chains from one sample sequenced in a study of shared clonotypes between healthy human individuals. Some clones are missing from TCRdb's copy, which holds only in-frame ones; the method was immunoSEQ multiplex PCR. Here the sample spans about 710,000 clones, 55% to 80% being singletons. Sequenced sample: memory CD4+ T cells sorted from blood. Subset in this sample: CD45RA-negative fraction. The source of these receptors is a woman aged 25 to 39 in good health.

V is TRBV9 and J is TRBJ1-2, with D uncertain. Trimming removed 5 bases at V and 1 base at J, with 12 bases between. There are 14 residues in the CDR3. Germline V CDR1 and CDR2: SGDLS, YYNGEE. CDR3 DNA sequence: TGTGCCAGCAGTGACCGGGGAGATAACTATGGCTACACCTTC. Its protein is CASSDRGDNYGYTF.

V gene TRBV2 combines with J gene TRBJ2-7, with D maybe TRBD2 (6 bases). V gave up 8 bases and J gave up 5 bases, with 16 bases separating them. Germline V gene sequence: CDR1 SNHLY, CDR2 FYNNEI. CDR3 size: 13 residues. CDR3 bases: TGTGCCAGCCGGTGGGAGGTTTGGGACGAGCAGTACTTC. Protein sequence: CASRWEVWDEQYF.

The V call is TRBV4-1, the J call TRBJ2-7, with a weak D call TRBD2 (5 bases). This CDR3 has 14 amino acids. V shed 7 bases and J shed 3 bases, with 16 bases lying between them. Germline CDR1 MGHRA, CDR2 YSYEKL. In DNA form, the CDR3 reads TGCGCCAGCAAAACATTCGAGGGTCACTACGAGCAGTACTTC. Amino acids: CASKTFEGHYEQYF.

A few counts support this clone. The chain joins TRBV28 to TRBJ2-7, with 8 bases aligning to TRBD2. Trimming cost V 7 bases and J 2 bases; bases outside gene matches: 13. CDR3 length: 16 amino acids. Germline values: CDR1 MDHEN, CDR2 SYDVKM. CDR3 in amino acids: CASTPGGVASTYEQYF. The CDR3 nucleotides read TGTGCCAGCACCCCGGGAGGGGTGGCTTCCACCTACGAGCAGTACTTC. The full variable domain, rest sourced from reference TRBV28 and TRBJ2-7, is DVKVTQSSRYLVKRTGEKVFLECVQDMDHENMFWYRQDPGLGLRLIYFSYDVKMKEKGDIPEGYSVSREKKERFSLILESASTNQTSMYLCASTPGGVASTYEQYFGPGTRLTVT.

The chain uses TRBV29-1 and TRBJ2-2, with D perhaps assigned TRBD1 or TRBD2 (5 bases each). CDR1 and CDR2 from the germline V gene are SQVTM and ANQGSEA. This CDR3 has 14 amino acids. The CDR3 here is CSFSGNGGAGELFF. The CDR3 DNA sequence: TGCAGTTTTTCAGGGAATGGGGGAGCCGGGGAGCTGTTTTTT.

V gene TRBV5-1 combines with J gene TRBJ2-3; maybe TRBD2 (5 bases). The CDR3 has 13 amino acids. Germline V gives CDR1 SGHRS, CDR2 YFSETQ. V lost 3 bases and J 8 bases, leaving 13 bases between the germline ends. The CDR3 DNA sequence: TGCGCCAGCAGCTCCCTACTAGTTTTTACGCAGTATTTT. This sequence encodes CASSSLLVFTQYF.

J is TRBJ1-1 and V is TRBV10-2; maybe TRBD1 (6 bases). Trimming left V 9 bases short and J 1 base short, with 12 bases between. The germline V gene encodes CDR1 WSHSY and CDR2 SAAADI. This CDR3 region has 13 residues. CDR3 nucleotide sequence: TGCGCCAGTAAGGGACAAGCGAACACTGAAGCTTTCTTT. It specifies CASKGQANTEAFF.

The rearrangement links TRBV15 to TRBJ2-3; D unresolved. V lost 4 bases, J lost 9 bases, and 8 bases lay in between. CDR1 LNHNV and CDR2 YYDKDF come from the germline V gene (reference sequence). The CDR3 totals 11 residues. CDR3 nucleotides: TGTGCCACCAGCAATGGGCGCACGCAGTATTTT. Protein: CATSNGRTQYF.

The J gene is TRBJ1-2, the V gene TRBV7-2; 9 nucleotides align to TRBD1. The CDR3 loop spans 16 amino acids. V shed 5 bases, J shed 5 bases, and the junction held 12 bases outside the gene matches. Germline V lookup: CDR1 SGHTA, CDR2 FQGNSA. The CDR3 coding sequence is TGTGCCAGCAGCCCCAAGACCGGGACAGGGAGGTATGGCTACACCTTC. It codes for CASSPKTGTGRYGYTF. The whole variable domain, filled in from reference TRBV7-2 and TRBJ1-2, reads GAGVSQSPSNKVTEKGKDVELRCDPISGHTALYWYRQSLGQGLEFLIYFQGNSAPDKSGLPSDRFSAERTGGSVSTLTIQRTQQEDSAVYLCASSPKTGTGRYGYTFGSGTRLTVV.

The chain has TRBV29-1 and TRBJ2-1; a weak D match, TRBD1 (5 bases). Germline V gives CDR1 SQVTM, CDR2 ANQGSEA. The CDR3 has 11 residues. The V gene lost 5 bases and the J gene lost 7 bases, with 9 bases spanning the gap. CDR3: CSVRGANEQFF. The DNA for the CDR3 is TGCAGCGTTAGGGGCGCGAATGAGCAGTTCTTC.

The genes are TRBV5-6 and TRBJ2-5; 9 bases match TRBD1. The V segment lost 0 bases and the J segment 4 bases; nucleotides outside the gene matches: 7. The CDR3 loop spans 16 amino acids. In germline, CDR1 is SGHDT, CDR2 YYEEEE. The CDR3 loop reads CASSLGQGGYGETQYF. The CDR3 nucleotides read TGTGCCAGCAGCTTGGGACAGGGGGGGTACGGAGAGACCCAGTACTTC.

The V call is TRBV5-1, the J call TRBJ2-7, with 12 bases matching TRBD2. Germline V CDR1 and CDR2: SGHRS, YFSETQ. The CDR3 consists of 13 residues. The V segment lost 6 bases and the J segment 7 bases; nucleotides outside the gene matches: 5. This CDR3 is CASTTSGSLEQYF. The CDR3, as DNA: TGCGCCAGCACGACTAGCGGGAGTCTGGAGCAGTACTTC.

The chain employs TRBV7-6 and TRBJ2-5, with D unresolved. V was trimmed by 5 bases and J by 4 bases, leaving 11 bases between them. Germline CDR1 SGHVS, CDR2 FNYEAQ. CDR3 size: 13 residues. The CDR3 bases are TGTGCCAGCAGCCCGAGCCCTTTAGAGACCCAGTACTTC. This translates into CASSPSPLETQYF.

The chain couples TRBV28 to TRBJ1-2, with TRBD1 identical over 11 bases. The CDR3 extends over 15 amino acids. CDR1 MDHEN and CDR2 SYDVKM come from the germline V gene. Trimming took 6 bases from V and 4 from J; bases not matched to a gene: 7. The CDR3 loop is CASRAWTGGSYGYTF. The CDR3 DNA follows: TGTGCCAGCAGAGCGTGGACAGGGGGCAGCTATGGCTACACCTTC.

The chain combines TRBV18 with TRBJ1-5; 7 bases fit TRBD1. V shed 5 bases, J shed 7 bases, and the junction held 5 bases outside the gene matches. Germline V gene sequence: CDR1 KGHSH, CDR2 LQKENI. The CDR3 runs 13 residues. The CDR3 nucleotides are TGTGCCAGCTCAACAGGGGAAGGGCAGCCCCAGCATTTT. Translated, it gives CASSTGEGQPQHF.